This T cell receptor beta chain was observed in a study of cytomegalovirus exposure and HLA in healthy donors. Trimming removed 4 bases at V and 8 bases at J, with 15 bases between. This CDR3 contains 15 residues. Germline V CDR1 and CDR2: ENHRY, SYGVKD. The PCR employed 60 Vbeta primers together with 13 Jbeta primers. Here immunoSEQ multiplex PCR was the method, and the copy in TCRdb shows in-frame clones only, minus some. Found here are roughly 140,000 clones, more than 70% of them singletons; the top ten hold 4.9%. Sequenced: PBMCs. This receptor was obtained from a woman between 50 and 59 years old in good health and CMV-seronegative. The chain joins TRBV10-3 to TRBJ1-6; maybe TRBD1 (6 bases). CDR3 nucleotide sequence: TGTGCCATCAGTGTAGGGGGGGAAGAGGATTCACCCCTCCACTTT. This translates into CAISVGGEEDSPLHF.